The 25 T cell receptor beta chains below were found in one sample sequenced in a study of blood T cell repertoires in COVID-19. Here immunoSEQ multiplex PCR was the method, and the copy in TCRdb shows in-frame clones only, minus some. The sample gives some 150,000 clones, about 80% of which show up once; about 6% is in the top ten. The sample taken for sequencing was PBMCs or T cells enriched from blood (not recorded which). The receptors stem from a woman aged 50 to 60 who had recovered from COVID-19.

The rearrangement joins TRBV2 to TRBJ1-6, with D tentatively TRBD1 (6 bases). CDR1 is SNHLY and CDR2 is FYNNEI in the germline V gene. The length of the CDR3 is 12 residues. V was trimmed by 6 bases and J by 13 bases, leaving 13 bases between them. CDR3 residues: CASSPNRVPLHF. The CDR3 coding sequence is TGTGCCAGCAGCCCCAACAGGGTCCCCCTCCACTTT.

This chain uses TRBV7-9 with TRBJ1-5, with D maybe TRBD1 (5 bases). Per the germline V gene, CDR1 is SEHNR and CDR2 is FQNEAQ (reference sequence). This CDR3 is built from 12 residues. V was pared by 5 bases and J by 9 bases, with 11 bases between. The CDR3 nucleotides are TGTGCCAGCAGCCGGGACTTAGGGCCCCAGCATTTT. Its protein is CASSRDLGPQHF.

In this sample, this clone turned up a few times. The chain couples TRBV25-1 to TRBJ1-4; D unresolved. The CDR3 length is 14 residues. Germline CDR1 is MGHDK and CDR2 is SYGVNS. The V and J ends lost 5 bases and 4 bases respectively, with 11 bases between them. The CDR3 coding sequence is TGTGCCAGCAGTCGAGGATCCTATAATGAAAAACTGTTTTTT. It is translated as CASSRGSYNEKLFF.

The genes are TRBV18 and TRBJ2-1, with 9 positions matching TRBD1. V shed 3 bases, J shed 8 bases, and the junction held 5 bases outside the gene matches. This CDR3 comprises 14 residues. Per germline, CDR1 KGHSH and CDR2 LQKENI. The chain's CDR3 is CASSPGQGFDEQFF. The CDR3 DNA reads TGTGCCAGCTCACCGGGACAGGGTTTCGATGAGCAGTTCTTC.

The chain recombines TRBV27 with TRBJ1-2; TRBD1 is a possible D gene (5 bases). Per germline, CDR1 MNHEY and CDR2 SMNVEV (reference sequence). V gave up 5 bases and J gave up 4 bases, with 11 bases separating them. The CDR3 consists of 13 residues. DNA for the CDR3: TGTGCCAGCAGTCCGGACAATTTCTATGGCTACACCTTC. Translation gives CASSPDNFYGYTF.

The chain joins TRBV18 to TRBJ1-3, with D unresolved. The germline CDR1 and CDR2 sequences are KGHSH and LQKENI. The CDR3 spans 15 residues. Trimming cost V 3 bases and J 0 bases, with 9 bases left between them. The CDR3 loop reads CASSPGFSSGNTIYF. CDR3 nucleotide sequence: TGTGCCAGCTCACCGGGCTTTAGCTCTGGAAACACCATATATTTT.

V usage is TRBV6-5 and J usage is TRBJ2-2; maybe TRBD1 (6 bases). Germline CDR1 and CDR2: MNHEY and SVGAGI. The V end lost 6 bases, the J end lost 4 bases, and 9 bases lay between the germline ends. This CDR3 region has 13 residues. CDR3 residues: CASSLTGTGELFF. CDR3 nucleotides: TGTGCCAGCAGCCTGACAGGCACCGGGGAGCTGTTTTTT.

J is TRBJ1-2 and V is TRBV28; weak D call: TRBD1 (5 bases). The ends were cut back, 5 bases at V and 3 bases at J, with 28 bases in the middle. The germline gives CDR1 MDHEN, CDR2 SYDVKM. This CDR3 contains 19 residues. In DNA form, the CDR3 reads TGTGCCAGCAGTGTTCCCCTCGGGGGGGGAAAGGGCGGCTACTATGGCTACACCTTC. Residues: CASSVPLGGGKGGYYGYTF.

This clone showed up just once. The CDR3 bases are TGTGCCAGCTCCCCAGGGTTGCCCCAAGAGACCCAGTACTTC. It codes for CASSPGLPQETQYF. The chain uses TRBV11-3 and TRBJ2-5; D might be TRBD1 (5 bases). Trimming took 8 bases from V and 1 from J, leaving 14 bases between them. The germline gives CDR1 SGHNT, CDR2 YENEEA. The CDR3 spans 14 residues.

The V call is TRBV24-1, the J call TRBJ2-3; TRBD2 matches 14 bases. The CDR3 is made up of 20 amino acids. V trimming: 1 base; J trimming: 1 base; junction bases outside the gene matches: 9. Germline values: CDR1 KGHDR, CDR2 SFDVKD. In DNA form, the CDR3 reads TGTGCCACCAGTGATTTACCCGGACTAGCGGGGGGTAGTGGCACAGATACGCAGTATTTT. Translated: CATSDLPGLAGGSGTDTQYF.

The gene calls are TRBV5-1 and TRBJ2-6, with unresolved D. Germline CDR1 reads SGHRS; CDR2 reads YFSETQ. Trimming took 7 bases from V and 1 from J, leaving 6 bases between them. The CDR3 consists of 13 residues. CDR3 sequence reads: CASLASGANVLTF. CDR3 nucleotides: TGCGCCAGCCTTGCGTCTGGGGCCAACGTCCTGACTTTC.

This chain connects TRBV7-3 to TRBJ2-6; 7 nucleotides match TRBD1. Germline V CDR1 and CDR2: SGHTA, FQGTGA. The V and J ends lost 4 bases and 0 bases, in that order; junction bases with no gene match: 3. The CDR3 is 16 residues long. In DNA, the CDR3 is TGTGCCAGCAGCTCGGGACAGTACTCTGGGGCCAACGTCCTGACTTTC. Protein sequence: CASSSGQYSGANVLTF.

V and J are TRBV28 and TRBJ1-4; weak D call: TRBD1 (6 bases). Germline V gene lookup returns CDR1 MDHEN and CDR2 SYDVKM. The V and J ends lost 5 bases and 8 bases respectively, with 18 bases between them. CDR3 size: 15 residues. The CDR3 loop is CASSRTTGLGEKLFF. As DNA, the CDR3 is TGTGCCAGCAGTCGAACTACAGGGTTGGGAGAAAAACTGTTTTTT.

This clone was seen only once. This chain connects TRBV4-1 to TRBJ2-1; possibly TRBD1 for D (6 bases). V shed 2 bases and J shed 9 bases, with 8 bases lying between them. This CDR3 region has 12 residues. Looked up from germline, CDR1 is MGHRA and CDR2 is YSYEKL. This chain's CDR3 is CASSQIGGEQFF. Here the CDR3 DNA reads TGCGCCAGCAGCCAAATAGGGGGTGAGCAGTTCTTC.

This CDR3 is CASSALTQGAGGYTF. The CDR3 DNA reads TGTGCCAGCAGCGCCTTAACGCAGGGGGCTGGGGGCTACACCTTC. V and J are TRBV9 and TRBJ1-2, with 8 bases fitting TRBD1. This CDR3 spans 15 amino acids. V was pared by 3 bases and J by 8 bases, with 12 bases of the junction left unmatched. The germline V gene encodes CDR1 SGDLS and CDR2 YYNGEE.

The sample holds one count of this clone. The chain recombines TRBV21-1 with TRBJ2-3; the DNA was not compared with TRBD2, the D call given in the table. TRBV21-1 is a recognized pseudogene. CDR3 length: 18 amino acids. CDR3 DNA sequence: TGTGCCAGCAGCAAATTGGGCAGGAGGATACTACCACCCAATACGCAGTATTTT. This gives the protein CASSKLGRRILPPNTQYF.

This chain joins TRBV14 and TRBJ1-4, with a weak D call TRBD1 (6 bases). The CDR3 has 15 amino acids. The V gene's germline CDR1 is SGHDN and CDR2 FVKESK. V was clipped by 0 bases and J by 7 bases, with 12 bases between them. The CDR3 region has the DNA TGTGCCAGCAGCCAAGACCGGGACAACGGTGAAAAACTGTTTTTT. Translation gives CASSQDRDNGEKLFF.

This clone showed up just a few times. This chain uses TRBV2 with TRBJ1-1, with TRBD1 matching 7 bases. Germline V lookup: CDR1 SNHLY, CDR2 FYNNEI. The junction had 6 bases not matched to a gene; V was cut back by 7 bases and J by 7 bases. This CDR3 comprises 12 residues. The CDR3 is CASTLTGSEAFF. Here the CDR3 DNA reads TGTGCCAGCACCCTGACAGGGAGTGAAGCTTTCTTT. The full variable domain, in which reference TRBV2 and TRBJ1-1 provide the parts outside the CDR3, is EPEVTQTPSHQVTQMGQEVILRCVPISNHLYFYWYRQILGQKVEFLVSFYNNEISEKSEIFDDQFSVERPDGSNFTLKIRSTKLEDSAMYFCASTLTGSEAFFGQGTRLTVV.

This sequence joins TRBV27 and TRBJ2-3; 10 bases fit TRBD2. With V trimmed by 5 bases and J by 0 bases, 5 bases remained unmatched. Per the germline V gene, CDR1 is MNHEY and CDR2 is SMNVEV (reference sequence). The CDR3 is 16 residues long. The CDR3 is CASSNGLADSTDTQYF. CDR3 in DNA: TGTGCCAGCAGTAACGGACTAGCGGATAGCACAGATACGCAGTATTTT.

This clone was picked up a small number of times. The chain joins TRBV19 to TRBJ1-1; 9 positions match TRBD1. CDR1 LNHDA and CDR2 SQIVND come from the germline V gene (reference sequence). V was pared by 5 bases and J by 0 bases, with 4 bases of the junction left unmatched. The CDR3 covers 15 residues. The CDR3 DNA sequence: TGTGCCAGTAGTTTGGGGACAGGGCTGAACACTGAAGCTTTCTTT. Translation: CASSLGTGLNTEAFF.

CDR3 loop: CASSLGQGAFDTQYF. CDR3 nucleotide sequence: TGTGCCAGCAGCTTAGGACAGGGGGCGTTTGATACGCAGTATTTT. The rearrangement links TRBV5-4 to TRBJ2-3; 11 bases agree with TRBD1. Germline assignment: CDR1 SGHNT and CDR2 YYREEE (reference sequence). V was pared by 2 bases and J by 6 bases, with 5 bases of the junction left unmatched. This CDR3 is built from 15 residues.

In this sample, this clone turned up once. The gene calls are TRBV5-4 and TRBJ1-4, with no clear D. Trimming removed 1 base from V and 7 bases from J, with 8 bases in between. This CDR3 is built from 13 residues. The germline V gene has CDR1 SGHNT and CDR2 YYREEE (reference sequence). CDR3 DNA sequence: TGTGCCAGCAGCTTGTACAGCGGTGAAAAACTGTTTTTT. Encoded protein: CASSLYSGEKLFF.

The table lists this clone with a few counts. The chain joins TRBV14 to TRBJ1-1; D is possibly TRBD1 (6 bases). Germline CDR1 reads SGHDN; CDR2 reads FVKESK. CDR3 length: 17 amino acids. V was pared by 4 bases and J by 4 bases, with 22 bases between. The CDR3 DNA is TGTGCCAGCAGCCTTAGATCGGGGGGCACCTGGGCCACTGAAGCTTTCTTT. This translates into CASSLRSGGTWATEAFF.

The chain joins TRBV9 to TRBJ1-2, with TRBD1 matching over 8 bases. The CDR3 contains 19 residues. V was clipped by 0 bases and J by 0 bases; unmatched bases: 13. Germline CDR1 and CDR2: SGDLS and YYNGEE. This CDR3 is CASSVGVDRGSTSNYGYTF. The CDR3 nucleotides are TGTGCCAGCAGCGTAGGGGTTGACAGGGGCTCAACTTCTAACTATGGCTACACCTTC. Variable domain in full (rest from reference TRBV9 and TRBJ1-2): DSGVTQTPKHLITATGQRVTLRCSPRSGDLSVYWYQQSLDQGLQFLIQYYNGEERAKGNILERFSAQQFPDLHSELNLSSLELGDSALYFCASSVGVDRGSTSNYGYTFGSGTRLTVV.

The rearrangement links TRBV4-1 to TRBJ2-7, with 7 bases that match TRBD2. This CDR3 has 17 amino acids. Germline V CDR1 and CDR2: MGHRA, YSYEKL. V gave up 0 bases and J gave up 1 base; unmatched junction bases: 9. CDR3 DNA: TGCGCCAGCAGCCAAGACGGGGAGGGATTCCCTTCCTACGAGCAGTACTTC. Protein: CASSQDGEGFPSYEQYF.